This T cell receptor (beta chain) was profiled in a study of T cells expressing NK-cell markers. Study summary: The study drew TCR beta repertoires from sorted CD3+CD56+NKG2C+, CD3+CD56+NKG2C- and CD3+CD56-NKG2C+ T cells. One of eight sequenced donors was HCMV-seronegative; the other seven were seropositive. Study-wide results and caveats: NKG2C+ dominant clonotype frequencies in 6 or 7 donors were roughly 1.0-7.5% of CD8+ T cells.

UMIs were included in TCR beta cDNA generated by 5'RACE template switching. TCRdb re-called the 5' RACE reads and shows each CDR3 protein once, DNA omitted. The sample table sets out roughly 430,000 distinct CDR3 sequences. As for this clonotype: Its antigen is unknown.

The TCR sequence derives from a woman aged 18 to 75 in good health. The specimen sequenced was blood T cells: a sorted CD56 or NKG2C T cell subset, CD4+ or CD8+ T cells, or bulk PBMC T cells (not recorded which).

The CDR3 sequence is CASSYSEGGSTDTQYF. The chain recombines TRBV6-5 with TRBJ2-3; with no DNA, the TCRdb D assignment of TRBD1 cannot be verified. The CDR3 sequence is 16 residues long. Germline V lookup: CDR1 MNHEY, CDR2 SVGAGI.